A selection of T cell receptor beta chains follows, all from one sample in a study of control samples from healthy donors and cancer patients. Clones were read by immunoSEQ multiplex PCR, and TCRdb kept only the in-frame ones, dropping some. The sample lists about 71,000 clones; about nine tenths were seen once. Sequenced sample: PBMCs. The receptors shown here come from a man in his 60s with lung cancer. Both conserved end residues are part of each CDR3. Each record gives: V gene, CDR3 protein.

TRBV7-9 | CASSIHTGETQYF
TRBV18 | CASTGGASMNTEAFF
TRBV11-3 | CASSGGTDTQYF
TRBV7-3 | CASSLTSQRGGGQETQYF
TRBV12-3/TRBV12-4 | CASSLFSEQYF
TRBV7-9 | CASSLGSGVLSYNEQFF
TRBV27 | CASSLRTDNYGYTF
TRBV30 | CAWSGWRTPGNTIYF
TRBV30 | CAWSAARNQPQHF
TRBV5-6 | CASRQGLAGGKNEQFF
TRBV7-2 | CASSLALPGRTEAFF
TRBV19 | CASGRQGDANTGELFF
TRBV29-1 | CSGVTGSDYGYTF
TRBV6-5 | CASSFDRGPNTEAFF
TRBV11-2 | CASSPGAEFYGYTF
TRBV20-1 | CSVSPADTQYF
TRBV5-1 | CASSLGTGNTGELFF
TRBV27 | CASSLKASSNQPQHF
TRBV6-1 | CASSSIGNTEAFF
TRBV6-1 | CASSEVGIMEETQYF
TRBV5-8 | CASSRRFLDEQYF
TRBV29-1 | CSVEPAHGGTDTQYF
TRBV4-2 | CASSQADGTQYF
TRBV7-9 | CASSLGQDATDTQYF
TRBV12-3/TRBV12-4 | CASSPSGNEKLFF
TRBV6-1 | CASSDPQRLAQFF
TRBV5-6 | CASVRQNQETQYF
TRBV6-5 | CASSYVVTGPTFF
TRBV6-1 | CASSEADRVVYEQYF
TRBV24-1 | CATSDSQGLGEPEAFF